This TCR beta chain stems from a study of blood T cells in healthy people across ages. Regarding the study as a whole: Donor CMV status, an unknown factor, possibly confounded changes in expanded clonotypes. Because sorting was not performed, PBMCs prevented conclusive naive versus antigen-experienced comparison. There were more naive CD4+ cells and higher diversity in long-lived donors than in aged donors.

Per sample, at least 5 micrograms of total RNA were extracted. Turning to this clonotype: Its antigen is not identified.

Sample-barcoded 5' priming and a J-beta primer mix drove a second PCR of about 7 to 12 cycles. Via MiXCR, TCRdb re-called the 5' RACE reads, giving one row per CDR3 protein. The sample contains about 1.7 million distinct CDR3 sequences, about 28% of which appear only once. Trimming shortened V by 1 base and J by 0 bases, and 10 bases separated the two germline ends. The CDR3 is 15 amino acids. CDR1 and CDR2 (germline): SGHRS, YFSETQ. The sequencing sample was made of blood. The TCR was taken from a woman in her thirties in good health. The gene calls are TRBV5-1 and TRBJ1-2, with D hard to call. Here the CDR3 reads CASSLRTEANYGYTF. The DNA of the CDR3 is TGCGCCAGCAGCTTGCGGACGGAAGCTAACTATGGCTACACCTTC.